This T cell receptor beta chain originates from a study of long-term antiretroviral therapy in people with HIV. As to this clone: Antigen unknown.

The authors ran the immunoSEQ assay, v3.0, at survey level. Clones were read by immunoSEQ multiplex PCR, and TCRdb kept only the in-frame ones, dropping some. The profile covers about 29,000 clones, with roughly 90% appearing a single time and about 4% taken by the ten largest. General study results and limits: Patients on ART gained diversity, which nonetheless stayed below transplant donor controls.

Per individual, the PBMC samples numbered at least one pre-ART and at least two post-ART. The sequence was collected from a woman under 30 with HIV. Here the sequenced sample was unsorted PBMCs, taken 0.5 years after starting antiretroviral therapy.

DNA of the CDR3: TGTGCCAGCGCCAGGCAGGGGAGGGGGAACACTGAAGCTTTCTTT. It yields the protein CASARQGRGNTEAFF. This sequence joins TRBV5-6 and TRBJ1-1, with a weak D call TRBD1 (6 bases). V dropped 7 bases and J dropped 1 base, with 17 bases sitting between them. Germline assignment: CDR1 SGHDT and CDR2 YYEEEE. The CDR3 is 15 amino acids.